This TCR beta chain was sequenced in a study of CD8+ T cells in alopecia areata. Study at large: Patients in the treated group were given tofacitinib by mouth, 5 to 10 mg twice a day. Scoring of treated patients' severity used the percentage of affected scalp area. The study's findings and limits: Tofacitinib significantly lowered scalp clonality and expanded CD8+ clones among the top 100. Researchers report lesional scalp, most notably alopecia totalis/universalis, outstripped normal scalp in clonality.

TCR sequencing used cDNA made by reverse transcription of extracted RNA. Assay: immunoSEQ multiplex PCR; the TCRdb copy retains only in-frame clones and omits some. Here the sample spans approximately 140,000 clones, approximately 86% being singletons. As concerns this clone: What it binds is unknown.

Treatment described: oral pan-JAK inhibitor, 5-10 mg twice daily. V was clipped by 1 base and J by 2 bases, with 9 bases between them. This CDR3 contains 13 residues. The germline gives CDR1 SQVTM, CDR2 ANQGSEA. This chain links TRBV29-1 with TRBJ2-7; weak D call: TRBD2 (5 bases). This clonotype was obtained from a human donor with alopecia areata. The material was CD8+ T cells sorted from blood, obtained at week 4, from a patient treated with tofacitinib. The chain's CDR3 is CSVEGGDTYEQYF. CDR3 nucleotide sequence: TGCAGCGTTGAAGGGGGAGATACCTACGAGCAGTACTTC.